This paragraph reports one T cell receptor (beta chain). Libraries were prepared by immunoSEQ multiplex PCR; TCRdb keeps only in-frame clonotypes and omits some of them. The sample records 200,000 to 300,000 clones, approximately 84% being singletons. The data were taken from a study of blood T cell repertoires in COVID-19. Overall study: Material from acute and convalescent COVID-19 was sourced from the United States, Italy and Spain. T cells, B-cell-depleted T cells, or PBMCs supplied cDNA or gDNA.

The CDR3 runs 13 residues. Germline V gene lookup returns CDR1 PRHDT and CDR2 FYEKMQ (reference sequence). With V trimmed by 3 bases and J by 8 bases, 3 bases remained unmatched. The source is a woman older than 75 with acute or convalescent COVID-19. Sequencing was performed on peripheral blood. The J gene is TRBJ1-4, the V gene TRBV13; the match to TRBD1 covers 7 bases. The CDR3 here is CASSFGTDEKLFF. The CDR3 DNA is TGTGCCAGCAGCTTCGGGACAGACGAAAAACTGTTTTTT.